This T cell receptor (beta chain) was captured in a study of response to subunit inactivated influenza vaccine. V lost 2 bases to trimming and J lost 7 bases, with 4 bases between them. The CDR3 is made up of 11 amino acids. The germline V gene encodes CDR1 SNHLY and CDR2 FYNNEI. TCRdb passed the RT-PCR reads through MiXCR, listing each CDR3 protein once. The sample includes 600,000 to 700,000 distinct CDR3 sequences, about 15% of them seen just once. The sequencing here drew on PBMCs from blood, taken 14 to 15 days before vaccination. The chain is built from TRBV2 and TRBJ2-3, with D hard to call. The clonotype was recovered from a man aged 50-60 years who received an inactivated influenza vaccine. The CDR3 sequence is CASSERHTQYF. The CDR3 DNA reads TGTGCCAGCAGTGAACGACATACGCAGTATTTT.